These 9 T cell receptor beta chains were all obtained from the same sample, sequenced in a study of regulatory T cells in long-lasting Graves disease. Researchers made TCR beta libraries by using iRepertoire HTBI primers and running Arm-PCR on CDR3 regions. TCRdb recomputed calls from the multiplex PCR reads with MiXCR, one row per CDR3 protein. The table lists about 470,000 distinct CDR3 sequences, roughly 21% of them singletons, with around 7% in the top ten. Time point described: persistent/refractory GD, antithyroid drugs over 5 years with positive TRAb. PBMC RNA was the source of the TCR library. The sample consisted of peripheral blood mononuclear cells (PBMCs), taken when the disease was refractory, from a patient treated with antithyroid drugs. The origin of the receptors is a female donor with Graves disease.

The V and J genes are TRBV5-1 and TRBJ2-7; maybe TRBD1 (7 bases). Germline V gene sequence: CDR1 SGHRS, CDR2 YFSETQ. V shed 2 bases and J shed 0 bases, with 15 bases lying between them. CDR3 length: 16 amino acids. DNA of the CDR3: TGCGCCAGCAGCTTCGACCAGGGGGGAATCTCCTACGAGCAGTACTTC. Translated: CASSFDQGGISYEQYF.

At least ten counts were recorded for this clonotype. This chain uses TRBV12-3 or TRBV12-4 with TRBJ1-5; 7 nucleotides line up with TRBD1. J lost 1 base, V lost 6 bases, and 9 bases had no gene match. The CDR3 extends over 16 amino acids. CDR3 in amino acids: CASSTHRGESNQPQHF. CDR3 bases: TGTGCCAGCAGCACACACAGGGGAGAGAGCAATCAGCCCCAGCATTTT.

This clonotype has a count of ten or more. CDR3 DNA sequence: TGTGCCAGCAGTTCCGCCCCTCTCTACGAGCAGTACTTC. This gives the protein CASSSAPLYEQYF. The chain joins TRBV27 to TRBJ2-7; D unresolved. The CDR3 runs to 13 residues. Germline CDR1 is MNHEY and CDR2 is SMNVEV (reference sequence). V was pared by 4 bases and J by 3 bases, with 10 bases between.

There are a few counts of this clonotype. The chain employs TRBV3-1 and TRBJ1-5; the D is unclear. V was shortened by 1 base and J by 7 bases, with 8 bases between the two germline ends. From germline, CDR1 is LGHDT and CDR2 YNNKEL (reference sequence). CDR3 length: 13 amino acids. DNA for the CDR3: TGTGCCAGCAGCCAAGTCCAGGACCAGCCCCAGCATTTT. This codes for CASSQVQDQPQHF.

There are many counts of this clonotype. The rearrangement links TRBV6-5 to TRBJ1-1; no clear D gene. V was shortened by 0 bases and J by 1 base, with 9 bases between the two germline ends. This CDR3 contains 15 residues. Per the germline V gene, CDR1 is MNHEY and CDR2 is SVGAGI. The CDR3 DNA reads as TGTGCCAGCAGTTACTCGCTTTCCGCGAACACTGAAGCTTTCTTT. Amino acids: CASSYSLSANTEAFF.

This clonotype was seen a handful of times. The rearrangement links TRBV27 to TRBJ1-3, with 10 bases lining up with TRBD1. V dropped 6 bases and J dropped 4; count of bases not matched to a gene: 9. The CDR3 consists of 16 residues. Germline loops: CDR1 MNHEY, CDR2 SMNVEV (reference sequence). The CDR3, as DNA: TGTGCCAGCAGACGGACAGGGGGACAGGGGGGAAACACCATATATTTT. Translated: CASRRTGGQGGNTIYF.

Only a few counts were recorded for this clonotype. The chain carries TRBV2 and TRBJ1-6; 9 bases fit TRBD1. This CDR3 contains 15 residues. Germline-derived CDR1 and CDR2 are SNHLY and FYNNEI. Trimming at V came to 3 bases and at J to 9 bases, leaving 6 bases not matched to a gene. Written as DNA, the CDR3 is TGTGCCAGCAGTGATGCGGGACAGGGTCCTTCACCCCTCCACTTT. Translation gives CASSDAGQGPSPLHF.

This clonotype was seen repeatedly, ten times or more. The CDR3 sequence: CSAHTGTSYEQYF. CDR3 nucleotide sequence: TGCAGTGCTCATACCGGGACATCCTACGAGCAGTACTTC. The chain recombines TRBV20-1 with TRBJ2-7, with D perhaps TRBD1 (6 bases). This CDR3 comprises 13 residues. CDR1 is DFQATT and CDR2 is SNEGSKA in the germline V gene (reference sequence). Deletions cut 5 bases from V and 1 base from J, with 12 bases between.

A remark on this clonotype: This may be a read error, as it is one base from a much larger clone. The chain uses TRBV11-2 and TRBJ1-1, with D maybe TRBD1 (6 bases). Germline V CDR1 and CDR2: SGHAT, FQNNGV. The CDR3 runs to 18 residues. The CDR3, as DNA: TGTGCCAGCAACTTAGCGGGGTGGGGGGGCAGTGAGGACACTGAAGCTTTCTTT. Its translation is CASNLAGWGGSEDTEAFF.